The T cell receptor (beta chain) under discussion was sequenced for a study of a mutant IDH1 vaccine in newly diagnosed glioma. Study summary: In weeks 1, 3, 5, 7, 11, 15, 19 and 23, patients were vaccinated.

Concerning this clone itself: Its matching antigen is unknown.

The data were produced by immunoSEQ multiplex PCR, yet TCRdb's version contains in-frame clones alone and is incomplete. The data show about 67,000 clones, around 82% seen once. Time point reported: week 23, last vaccination. Doses consisted of 300 ug of mutant IDH1 20-mer peptide each, paired with topical imiquimod. CDR3 length: 13 amino acids. Trimming removed 0 bases at V and 5 bases at J, with 7 bases between. The germline V gene encodes CDR1 SGHRS and CDR2 YFSETQ. This TCR derives from a man between 18 and 35 years old with glioma. The chain couples TRBV5-1 to TRBJ2-3; no clear D gene. The sequences come from PBMCs, collected from a glioma patient whose treatment included an IDH1 peptide vaccine. CDR3 sequence reads: CASSLGSLDTQYF. CDR3 sequence (DNA): TGCGCCAGCAGCTTGGGAAGCTTAGATACGCAGTATTTT.